This TCR beta chain was identified in a study of blood T cell repertoires in COVID-19. Study context: Collection of acute and convalescent COVID-19 samples took place in the United States, Italy and Spain. T cells, B-cell-depleted T cells, or PBMCs supplied cDNA or gDNA.

Sequencing used immunoSEQ multiplex PCR; TCRdb keeps in-frame clones, though not all of them. The table has about 180,000 clones, approximately 92% seen once. Grouping used clinical history reported by participants in a survey and questionnaire. The receptor comes from a woman aged 40 to 49 with acute COVID-19. Sequenced: PBMCs or T cells enriched from blood (not recorded which).

The CDR3 reads CASSSPLATGNTIYF. The CDR3 DNA follows: TGTGCCAGCAGTTCCCCCCTTGCGACAGGAAACACCATATATTTT. This chain links TRBV28 with TRBJ1-3; D ambiguous. This CDR3 contains 15 residues. CDR1 MDHEN and CDR2 SYDVKM come from the germline V gene. V was pared by 4 bases and J by 4 bases, with 14 bases between.